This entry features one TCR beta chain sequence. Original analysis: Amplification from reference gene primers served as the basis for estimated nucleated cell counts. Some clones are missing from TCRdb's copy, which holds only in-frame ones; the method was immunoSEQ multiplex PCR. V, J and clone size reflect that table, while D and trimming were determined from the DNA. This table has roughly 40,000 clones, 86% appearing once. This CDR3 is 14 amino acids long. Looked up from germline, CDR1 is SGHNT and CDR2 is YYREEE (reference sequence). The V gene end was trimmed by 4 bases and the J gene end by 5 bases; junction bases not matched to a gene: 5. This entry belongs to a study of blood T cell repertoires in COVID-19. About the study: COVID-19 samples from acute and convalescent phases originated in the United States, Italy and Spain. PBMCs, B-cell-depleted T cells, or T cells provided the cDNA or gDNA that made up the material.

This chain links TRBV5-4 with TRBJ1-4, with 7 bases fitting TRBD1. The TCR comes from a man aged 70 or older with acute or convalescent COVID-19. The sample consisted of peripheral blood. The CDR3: CASSGTEKNEKLFF. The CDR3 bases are TGTGCCAGCAGCGGGACAGAAAAAAATGAAAAACTGTTTTTT.